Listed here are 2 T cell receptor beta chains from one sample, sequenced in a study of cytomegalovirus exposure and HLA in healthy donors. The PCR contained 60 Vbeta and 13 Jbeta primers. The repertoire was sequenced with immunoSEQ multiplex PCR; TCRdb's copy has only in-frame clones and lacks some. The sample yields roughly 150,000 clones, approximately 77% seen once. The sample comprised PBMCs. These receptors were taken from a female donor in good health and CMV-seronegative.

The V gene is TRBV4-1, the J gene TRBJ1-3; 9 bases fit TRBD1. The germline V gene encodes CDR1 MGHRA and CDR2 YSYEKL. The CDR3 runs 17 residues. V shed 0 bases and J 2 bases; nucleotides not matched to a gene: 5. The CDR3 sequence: CASSQEGGTGPGNTIYF. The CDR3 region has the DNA TGCGCCAGCAGCCAAGAGGGGGGGACAGGGCCTGGAAACACCATATATTTT.

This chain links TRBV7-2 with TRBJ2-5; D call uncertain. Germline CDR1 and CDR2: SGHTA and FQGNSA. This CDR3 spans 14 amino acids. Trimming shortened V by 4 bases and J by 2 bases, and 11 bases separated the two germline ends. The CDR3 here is CASSSYGPQETQYF. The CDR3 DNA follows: TGTGCCAGCAGCTCCTACGGTCCTCAAGAGACCCAGTACTTC.